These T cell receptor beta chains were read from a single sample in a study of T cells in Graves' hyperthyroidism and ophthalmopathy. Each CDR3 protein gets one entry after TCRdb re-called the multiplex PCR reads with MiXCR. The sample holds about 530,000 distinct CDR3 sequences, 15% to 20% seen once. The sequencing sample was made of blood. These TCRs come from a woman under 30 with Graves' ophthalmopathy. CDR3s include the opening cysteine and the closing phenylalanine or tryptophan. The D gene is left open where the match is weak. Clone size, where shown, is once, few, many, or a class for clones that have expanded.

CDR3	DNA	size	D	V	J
CAWRPNPYEQYF	TGTGCCTGGAGGCCAAACCCCTACGAGCAGTACTTC	few	.	TRBV30	TRBJ2-7
CSARDFQGLNEQYF	TGCAGTGCTAGAGATTTCCAGGGTCTCAACGAGCAGTACTTC	.	.	TRBV20-1	TRBJ2-7
CASSRGGQGVNEQYF	TGTGCCAGCAGTCGAGGGGGCCAGGGGGTCAACGAGCAGTACTTC	many	TRBD1	TRBV6-1	TRBJ2-7
CASSLSGRTFEGDEQFF	TGTGCCAGCAGCTTAAGCGGGAGGACTTTTGAGGGCGATGAGCAGTTCTTC	.	TRBD2	TRBV7-3	TRBJ2-1
CASSSMTSGLTDTQYF	TGTGCCAGCAGCTCGATGACTAGCGGGCTCACAGATACGCAGTATTTT	many	TRBD2	TRBV7-8	TRBJ2-3
CASSRGDSRKTQYF	TGTGCCAGCAGTCGAGGGGACAGTCGTAAGACCCAGTACTTC	few	TRBD1	TRBV6-2/TRBV6-3	TRBJ2-5
CATQAVPPWTGELFF	TGTGCCACCCAAGCGGTCCCCCCATGGACCGGGGAGCTGTTTTTT	many	.	TRBV6-2/TRBV6-3	TRBJ2-2
CAGRQGENIQYF	TGCGCGGGAAGGCAGGGAGAAAACATTCAGTACTTC	few	.	TRBV29-1	TRBJ2-4
CATGQGWADTQYF	TGTGCCACCGGACAGGGATGGGCAGATACGCAGTATTTT	.	TRBD1	TRBV27	TRBJ2-3
CAGGEEPYGYTF	TGTGCCGGTGGGGAGGAACCTTATGGCTACACCTTC	many	.	TRBV2	TRBJ1-2
CASSVGAADGYTF	TGTGCCAGCAGCGTAGGGGCAGCAGATGGCTACACCTTC	few	.	TRBV9	TRBJ1-2
CASNAQGAANNSPLHF	TGTGCCAGCAACGCCCAGGGGGCTGCTAATAATTCACCCCTCCACTTT	.	TRBD1	TRBV2	TRBJ1-6
CSIRDRTFYGYTF	TGCAGCATCCGGGACAGAACATTCTATGGCTACACCTTC	.	TRBD1	TRBV29-1	TRBJ1-2
CASSYSPTVRNEKLFF	TGTGCCAGCAGTTACTCCCCCACGGTGAGAAATGAAAAACTGTTTTTT	few	.	TRBV28	TRBJ1-4
CASSLGQLKTDTQYF	TGCGCCAGCAGCTTGGGGCAGCTTAAAACAGATACGCAGTATTTT	.	.	TRBV5-1	TRBJ2-3
CASSFGAGSGEPQHF	TGCGCCAGCAGCTTTGGAGCGGGGTCGGGTGAGCCCCAGCATTTT	many	.	TRBV5-1	TRBJ1-5
CASSSGPGTQGKETQYF	TGCGCCAGCAGCTCCGGGCCAGGGACCCAGGGGAAAGAGACCCAGTACTTC	.	.	TRBV4-1	TRBJ2-5
CSVVRGLGNTEAFF	TGCAGCGTTGTTAGGGGGCTTGGGAACACTGAAGCTTTCTTT	.	TRBD1	TRBV29-1	TRBJ1-1
CASSYHKLAGSYNEQFF	TGTGCCAGCAGTTACCATAAACTAGCGGGAAGCTACAATGAGCAGTTCTTC	.	TRBD2	TRBV6-6	TRBJ2-1
CASSLSTRGTQYF	TGTGCCAGCAGCTTAAGTACAAGGGGGACCCAGTACTTC	many	.	TRBV11-2	TRBJ2-5
CASSQVGFEQYF	TGTGCCAGCAGCCAAGTGGGGTTCGAGCAGTACTTC	many	.	TRBV3-1	TRBJ2-7
CASSGPRWNTQYF	TGTGCCAGCAGCGGACCTAGGTGGAATACGCAGTATTTT	many	.	TRBV7-2	TRBJ2-3
CAISDGGADTEAFF	TGTGCCATCAGTGATGGGGGAGCGGACACTGAAGCTTTCTTT	many	.	TRBV10-3	TRBJ1-1
CASSLEGGQNYGYTF	TGCGCCAGCAGCTTGGAGGGGGGGCAGAACTATGGCTACACCTTC	.	.	TRBV5-1	TRBJ1-2
CASRPLSGVNLSVYGYTF	TGTGCCAGCAGACCCCTTTCGGGGGTGAATCTTTCTGTCTATGGCTACACCTTC	.	.	TRBV6-2/TRBV6-3	TRBJ1-2
CSAGRAGSTYNEQYF	TGCAGTGCCGGCCGAGCGGGCTCAACCTACAATGAGCAGTACTTC	few	.	TRBV20-1	TRBJ2-7
CAWSPSWTDYSGNTIYF	TGTGCCTGGAGTCCCTCCTGGACAGATTACTCTGGAAACACCATATATTTT	few	.	TRBV30	TRBJ1-3
CASSLGTGTEQFF	TGTGCCAGCAGTTTAGGGACAGGGACTGAGCAGTTCTTC	.	TRBD1	TRBV27	TRBJ2-1
CASSPLRTGYNEQFF	TGTGCCAGCAGTCCGCTCCGGACAGGCTACAATGAGCAGTTCTTC	many	TRBD1	TRBV28	TRBJ2-1
CASSFAANEKLFF	TGTGCCAGCAGTTTTGCAGCTAATGAAAAACTGTTTTTT	few	.	TRBV12-3/TRBV12-4	TRBJ1-4
CASSLSPHGYTF	TGCGCCAGCAGCTTGTCGCCTCATGGCTACACCTTC	few	.	TRBV5-1	TRBJ1-2
CASSLNPDQRAGELFF	TGTGCCAGCAGCTTAAACCCGGACCAGAGGGCCGGGGAGCTGTTTTTT	few	.	TRBV7-3	TRBJ2-2
CATRLSGDTEAFF	TGTGCCACCCGTCTCTCCGGGGACACTGAAGCTTTCTTT	many	.	TRBV10-3	TRBJ1-1
CASSPRTGEKLFF	TGTGCCAGCAGCCCCCGGACGGGCGAAAAACTGTTTTTT	many	.	TRBV7-8	TRBJ1-4
CASSESTSVGEQYF	TGCGCCAGCAGTGAGTCCACCAGTGTGGGCGAGCAGTACTTC	few	.	TRBV10-2	TRBJ2-7
CASSDSSLSNEQFF	TGTGCCAGCAGTGATTCTAGTCTCAGCAATGAGCAGTTCTTC	.	.	TRBV6-4	TRBJ2-1
CASSRNPGTGNYEQYF	TGTGCCAGCAGCCGTAATCCCGGGACAGGGAACTACGAGCAGTACTTC	many	TRBD1	TRBV11-1	TRBJ2-7
CASSQDRGHSNQPQHF	TGTGCCAGCAGTCAAGACAGGGGGCATAGCAATCAGCCCCAGCATTTT	once	TRBD1	TRBV4-2	TRBJ1-5
CASSWGGTSGMGTQYF	TGCGCCAGCAGCTGGGGCGGGACTAGCGGGATGGGTACGCAGTATTTT	many	TRBD2	TRBV5-1	TRBJ2-3
CSTVRTSTDTQYF	TGCAGCACCGTGCGGACGAGCACAGATACGCAGTATTTT	.	.	TRBV29-1	TRBJ2-3
CASSAAFAEAKETQYF	TGTGCCAGTTCGGCCGCTTTTGCGGAGGCCAAAGAGACCCAGTACTTC	few	.	TRBV18	TRBJ2-5
CASSIGGNPNYGYTF	TGTGCCAGTAGTATAGGGGGAAACCCTAACTATGGCTACACCTTC	few	.	TRBV19	TRBJ1-2
CASSQDPGRRQGNEQFF	TGTGCCAGCAGCCAAGACCCGGGTCGCCGCCAGGGGAATGAGCAGTTCTTC	.	.	TRBV4-2	TRBJ2-1
CASSQETGPSYGYTF	TGCGCCAGCAGCCAAGAGACAGGACCCAGCTATGGCTACACCTTC	few	.	TRBV4-1	TRBJ1-2
CASSWTGPGNTIYF	TGCGCCAGCAGTTGGACAGGGCCCGGAAACACCATATATTTT	few	TRBD1	TRBV5-1	TRBJ1-3
CASSLGWGDEQFF	TGTGCCAGCAGCTTAGGATGGGGGGATGAGCAGTTCTTC	many	.	TRBV7-8	TRBJ2-1
CASSVLTNGDGYTF	TGTGCCAGCAGCGTTCTGACGAATGGGGATGGCTACACCTTC	.	.	TRBV9	TRBJ1-2
CASSWGATSGGADTQYF	TGTGCCAGCAGTTGGGGGGCAACTAGCGGGGGGGCAGATACGCAGTATTTT	many	TRBD2	TRBV6-1	TRBJ2-3
CASSSLAGEHDTQYF	TGTGCCAGCAGTTCCTTAGCGGGGGAACATGATACGCAGTATTTT	few	TRBD2	TRBV27	TRBJ2-3
CASGLSTGNQPQHF	TGTGCCAGCGGCTTAAGTACTGGCAATCAGCCCCAGCATTTT	.	.	TRBV7-9	TRBJ1-5
CASSFFGGGNQPQHF	TGTGCCAGCAGTTTCTTTGGGGGTGGAAATCAGCCCCAGCATTTT	many	.	TRBV6-2/TRBV6-3	TRBJ1-5
CASSFGSYNSPLHF	TGTGCCAGCAGCTTCGGCAGCTATAATTCACCCCTCCACTTT	few	.	TRBV7-9	TRBJ1-6
CASSVSLRGRSTEAFF	TGTGCCAGCAGTGTAAGTTTGCGGGGGCGCAGTACTGAAGCTTTCTTT	many	.	TRBV2	TRBJ1-1